The sequence of this TCR beta chain was determined in a study of blood T cell repertoires in COVID-19. Turning to the study itself: Samples of COVID-19 (acute and convalescent) were obtained from the United States, Italy and Spain. T cells, B-cell-depleted T cells, or PBMCs supplied cDNA or gDNA.

Between the trimmed V and J ends, which lost 0 bases and 5 bases, there was a span of 7 bases. The CDR3 runs to 13 residues. Germline lookup yields CDR1 MNHEY and CDR2 SVGEGT. Under the authors' procedure: Amplification of reference gene primers was used by the study to estimate nucleated cell counts. Assay used: immunoSEQ multiplex PCR; TCRdb lists only in-frame clones, some missing. V, J and clone size reflect that table, while D and trimming were determined from the DNA. The sample shows more than 200,000 clones, 88% of them seen only once. This sequence was found in a human donor in a cohort sampled during active COVID-19. The chain has TRBV6-2 or TRBV6-3 and TRBJ2-5, with D unresolved. Material for sequencing was peripheral blood. The CDR3 here is CASSYSVEETQYF. The CDR3 DNA is TGTGCCAGCAGTTACTCGGTAGAGGAGACCCAGTACTTC.